This T cell receptor (beta chain) was profiled in a study of cytomegalovirus exposure and HLA in healthy donors. Overall study: There were about 85 million unique TCRs (from HLA-typed donors) in an early data release.

Primers: 60 Vbeta forward and 13 Jbeta reverse. Sequencing was performed with immunoSEQ multiplex PCR; in TCRdb, only in-frame clones are kept and a portion is missing. The table lists some 140,000 clones, approximately 74% of them singletons, with 2.8% in the top ten. Whole-study results and caveats: It emerged from a later analysis that several of the most significant clusters appeared to be linked to common viral pathogens. The authors assumed roughly uniform sequencing depth across donors for presence/absence analyses. A later analysis showed that HLA-associated TCR beta chains had undergone more clonal expansion than equally common others.

This clone was recorded once. Its antigen is as yet unknown. The CDR3 has 15 amino acids. The V end lost 5 bases, the J end lost 1 base, and 11 bases lay between the germline ends. Germline CDR1 reads MNHNS; CDR2 reads SASEGT. Sequenced input: PBMCs. This TCR was recovered from a man aged 18-30 years in good health and CMV-seronegative. The V gene is TRBV6-1, the J gene TRBJ1-4; TRBD1 is a possible D gene (5 bases). The CDR3 DNA reads TGTGCCAGCAGTCGGGCGGGGGTAACTAATGAAAAACTGTTTTTT. Translated, it gives CASSRAGVTNEKLFF.